This TCR beta chain was documented in a study of a mutant IDH1 vaccine in newly diagnosed glioma. In the study overall: Either 4-6 weeks after radiotherapy alone or alongside temozolomide, vaccination was begun. Before enrollment, patients got radiotherapy alone, temozolomide alone, or mostly the combination. Mean patient age was approximately 40 years; around 62% were male and about 40% female.

With respect to this clone: Its antigen is still unknown.

Whole-study results and caveats: Induction of immune responses by the vaccine occurred in approximately 93% of patients.

Measured with immunoSEQ multiplex PCR; TCRdb has only the in-frame clones, and not every one. The sample shows some 30,000 clones, roughly 90% of them seen only once. Trimming cost V 5 bases and J 3 bases, with 13 bases left between them. Germline V lookup: CDR1 SGHVS, CDR2 FQNEAQ. The CDR3 is 14 residues long. Documented time point: week 5, during vaccination. What each vaccine dose contained was 300 ug of mutant IDH1 20-mer peptide, accompanied by topical imiquimod. The sequencing here drew on PBMCs, taken from a glioma patient whose treatment included an IDH1 peptide vaccine. The chain recombines TRBV7-8 with TRBJ1-2, with D possibly matching TRBD1 (5 bases). The receptor comes from a man aged 18 to 29 with glioma. The CDR3 protein is CASSLGGVYYGYTF. For the CDR3, the DNA is TGTGCCAGCAGCCTGGGAGGGGTTTACTATGGCTACACCTTC. The whole variable domain, remainder taken from reference TRBV7-8 and TRBJ1-2, is GAGVSQSPRYKVAKRGQDVALRCDPISGHVSLFWYQQALGQGPEFLTYFQNEAQLDKSGLPSDRFFAERPEGSVSTLKIQRTQQEDSAVYLCASSLGGVYYGYTFGSGTRLTVV.